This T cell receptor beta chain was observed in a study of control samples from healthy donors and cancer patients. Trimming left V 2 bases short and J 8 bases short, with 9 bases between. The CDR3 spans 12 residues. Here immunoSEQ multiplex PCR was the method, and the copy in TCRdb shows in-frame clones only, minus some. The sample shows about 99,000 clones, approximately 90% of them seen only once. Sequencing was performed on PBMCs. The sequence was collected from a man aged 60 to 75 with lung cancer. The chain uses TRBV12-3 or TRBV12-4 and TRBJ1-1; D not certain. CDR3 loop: CASSLRKGEAFF. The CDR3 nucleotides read TGTGCCAGCAGTTTAAGGAAGGGCGAAGCTTTCTTT.